The rows below give T cell receptor beta chains drawn from one sample of a study of blood T cell repertoires in COVID-19. The method was immunoSEQ multiplex PCR; TCRdb's version includes in-frame clones alone and lacks a portion of them. The table has 60,000 or so clones, about 82% seen once; the top ten hold around 18%. Sequencing was done on a sample of peripheral blood. The receptors derive from a human donor in a cohort sampled during active COVID-19. Both conserved end residues are part of each CDR3. The D gene is left open where the match is weak. Clone size is given for some rows only: seen once, a few or many times, or a class if the clone is expanded.

d_gene	v_gene	abundance	j_gene	CDR3aa	CDR3nt
TRBD2	TRBV6-5	-	TRBJ2-5	CASRRGTSGAETQYF	TGTGCCAGCAGAAGGGGGACTAGCGGGGCCGAGACCCAGTACTTC
TRBD1	TRBV19	-	TRBJ2-7	CASQNPGTGAYEQYF	TGTGCCAGCCAAAATCCCGGGACAGGGGCCTACGAGCAGTACTTC
-	TRBV5-4	-	TRBJ2-2	CASSRDTNTGELFF	TGTGCCAGCAGTCGGGACACGAACACCGGGGAGCTGTTTTTT
TRBD1	TRBV19	-	TRBJ2-7	CASSMGDRSSYEQYF	TGTGCCAGTAGTATGGGGGACAGAAGCTCCTACGAGCAGTACTTC
-	TRBV3-1/TRBV3-2	few	TRBJ1-5	CASSRQSNQPQHF	TGTGCCAGCAGCCGACAGTCCAATCAGCCCCAGCATTTT
-	TRBV27	-	TRBJ2-3	CASRRTGTDTQYF	TGTGCCAGCAGGAGGACAGGCACAGATACGCAGTATTTT
TRBD2	TRBV3-1/TRBV3-2	-	TRBJ2-2	CATRGGITGELFF	TGTGCCACCCGGGGGGGGATCACCGGGGAGCTGTTTTTT
TRBD1	TRBV30	-	TRBJ1-2	CAWSSGGAGGYTF	TGTGCCTGGAGTTCAGGGGGCGCCGGTGGCTACACCTTC
-	TRBV5-5	-	TRBJ2-7	CASSSGVHYEQYF	TGTGCCAGCAGCTCGGGGGTCCACTACGAGCAGTACTTC
TRBD1	TRBV29-1	-	TRBJ2-2	CSGETSGQGTGELFF	TGCAGCGGAGAGACATCGGGACAGGGCACCGGGGAGCTGTTTTTT
-	TRBV5-4	-	TRBJ1-3	CASKVAGTGNTIYF	TGTGCCAGCAAAGTGGCGGGGACTGGAAACACCATATATTTT
TRBD1	TRBV7-2	-	TRBJ2-7	CASSLGGTGADEQYF	TGTGCCAGCAGCTTAGGTGGGACAGGGGCTGACGAGCAGTACTTC
-	TRBV19	-	TRBJ2-5	CASSRPNQETQYF	TGTGCCAGTAGTAGGCCGAACCAAGAGACCCAGTACTTC
-	TRBV7-9	-	TRBJ1-2	CASSPRAWRADYGYTF	TGTGCCAGCAGCCCCCGTGCCTGGCGGGCAGATTATGGCTACACCTTC
-	TRBV2	-	TRBJ2-7	CASSEALGEYEQYF	TGTGCCAGCAGTGAAGCGCTCGGGGAGTACGAGCAGTACTTC
TRBD2	TRBV4-1	-	TRBJ2-1	CASSQGTSGGPSSYNEQFF	TGCGCTAGCAGCCAGGGGACTAGCGGGGGGCCCAGCTCCTACAATGAGCAGTTCTTC
TRBD2	TRBV7-9	once	TRBJ2-3	CASRRHRLAGGPTDTQYF	TGTGCCAGCAGACGACATAGACTAGCGGGGGGCCCGACAGATACGCAGTATTTT
-	TRBV10-3	-	TRBJ2-2	CAISGTLNTGELFF	TGTGCCATCAGCGGGACACTGAACACCGGGGAGCTGTTTTTT
-	TRBV18	-	TRBJ2-7	CASSPSSYEQYF	TGTGCCAGCTCACCTAGCTCCTACGAGCAGTACTTC
-	TRBV6-6	once	TRBJ1-3	CWGENTIYF	TGTTGGGGGGAAAACACCATATATTTT
TRBD1	TRBV6-6	-	TRBJ1-6	CASSYPDRVYNSPLHF	TGTGCCAGCAGTTACCCGGACAGGGTCTATAATTCACCCCTCCACTTT
-	TRBV7-9	-	TRBJ1-2	CASSDRTASYGYTF	TGTGCCAGCAGCGACCGGACAGCCAGCTATGGCTACACCTTC
-	TRBV5-1	few	TRBJ2-2	CASTKPEANTGELFF	TGCGCCAGCACCAAACCGGAGGCGAACACCGGGGAGCTGTTTTTT
TRBD2	TRBV2	-	TRBJ2-1	CASKGLETLREQFF	TGTGCCAGCAAGGGACTAGAGACCCTTAGGGAGCAGTTCTTC
-	TRBV6-5	-	TRBJ1-2	CATQSPYTGSYGYTF	TGTGCCACTCAGAGCCCCTACACGGGTTCCTATGGCTACACCTTC
-	TRBV24-1	-	TRBJ1-5	CATSGAADGTQHF	TGTGCCACCAGTGGGGCGGCGGACGGGACCCAGCATTTT
-	TRBV11-3	-	TRBJ1-1	CASSLDWQDEAFF	TGTGCCAGCAGTTTAGACTGGCAAGATGAAGCTTTCTTT
-	TRBV30	-	TRBJ1-4	CAWSPPHREKLFF	TGTGCCTGGAGTCCACCCCACAGGGAAAAACTGTTTTTT
TRBD1	TRBV7-9	-	TRBJ1-2	CASSLGDREAYGYTF	TGTGCCAGCAGCTTAGGGGACAGGGAGGCCTATGGCTACACCTTC
-	TRBV6-5	-	TRBJ1-1	CASRLDRNTEAFF	TGTGCCAGCAGACTCGACAGAAACACTGAAGCTTTCTTT
-	TRBV5-6	-	TRBJ1-6	CASTGQGNSPLHF	TGTGCCAGTACGGGGCAGGGGAATTCACCCCTCCACTTT
TRBD2	TRBV5-8	-	TRBJ2-7	CASSQTSGGREQYF	TGTGCCAGCAGCCAGACCAGCGGGGGGCGGGAGCAGTACTTC
-	TRBV14	-	TRBJ2-4	CASSQDSRAAKNIQYF	TGTGCCAGCAGCCAAGATTCGCGAGCGGCCAAAAACATTCAGTACTTC
TRBD1	TRBV11-2	-	TRBJ2-3	CASSSGTGTQYF	TGTGCCAGCAGCTCCGGGACAGGGACGCAGTATTTT
-	TRBV7-2	-	TRBJ2-7	CASSQDLYEQYF	TGTGCCAGCAGCCAGGATCTCTACGAGCAGTACTTC
-	TRBV5-1	-	TRBJ2-3	CASSLAPLFTDTQYF	TGCGCCAGCAGCTTGGCCCCCCTTTTTACAGATACGCAGTATTTT
-	TRBV6-2/TRBV6-3	-	TRBJ2-7	CASSPGVYEQYF	TGTGCCAGCAGTCCAGGTGTCTACGAGCAGTACTTC
-	TRBV24-1	-	TRBJ1-2	CATSEAGETYGYTF	TGTGCCACCAGTGAGGCAGGGGAGACCTATGGCTACACCTTC
-	TRBV6-6	-	TRBJ1-5	CASSYSTGGNQPQHF	TGTGCCAGCAGTTACTCGACAGGTGGGAATCAGCCCCAGCATTTT
-	TRBV5-1	-	TRBJ2-5	CASSLESGGETQYF	TGCGCCAGCAGCTTGGAGTCCGGGGGTGAGACCCAGTACTTC
-	TRBV7-8	-	TRBJ1-2	CASSLAGANNYGYTF	TGTGCCAGCAGCTTAGCAGGGGCCAATAACTATGGCTACACCTTC
-	TRBV28	-	TRBJ1-5	CASSLTGHDQPQHF	TGTGCCAGCAGTCTAACGGGACACGATCAGCCCCAGCATTTT
-	TRBV30	-	TRBJ2-7	CALGGAQDEQYF	TGTGCCTTGGGGGGGGCGCAAGACGAGCAGTACTTC
-	TRBV3-1/TRBV3-2	-	TRBJ2-5	CASSQGSAGRAQYF	TGTGCCAGCAGCCAAGGTTCGGCGGGGCGGGCCCAGTACTTC
-	TRBV5-1	few	TRBJ1-2	CASSKGLERGYTF	TGCGCCAGCAGCAAGGGACTTGAGAGGGGCTACACCTTC
-	TRBV20-1	-	TRBJ2-3	CSASYRGTQYF	TGCAGTGCTAGTTACCGGGGTACGCAGTATTTT
-	TRBV3-1/TRBV3-2	-	TRBJ2-7	CASSQDPGAEQYF	TGTGCCAGCAGCCAAGATCCGGGAGCCGAGCAGTACTTC
TRBD2	TRBV2	-	TRBJ2-3	CASRAQRGLTDTQYF	TGTGCCAGCAGGGCCCAGCGGGGCCTCACAGATACGCAGTATTTT
TRBD1	TRBV5-1	-	TRBJ1-1	CASSPDRARGTEAFF	TGCGCCAGCAGCCCTGACAGGGCCCGGGGCACTGAAGCTTTCTTT
TRBD1	TRBV14	-	TRBJ2-2	CASSPTWAGGNTGELFF	TGTGCCAGCAGCCCGACCTGGGCAGGGGGTAACACCGGGGAGCTGTTTTTT
TRBD1	TRBV7-8	-	TRBJ2-5	CASSFRGIQETQYF	TGTGCCAGCAGCTTCAGGGGGATCCAAGAGACCCAGTACTTC
-	TRBV5-8	-	TRBJ2-4	CASSDGTWNIQYF	TGTGCCAGCAGCGACGGGACATGGAACATTCAGTACTTC
TRBD2	TRBV6-5	-	TRBJ2-7	CASLTSGFYEQYF	TGTGCCAGCTTAACTAGCGGGTTCTACGAGCAGTACTTC
-	TRBV29-1	once	TRBJ2-7	CSVGLVQGYEQYF	TGCAGCGTTGGACTAGTTCAGGGATACGAGCAGTACTTC
TRBD1	TRBV6-5	-	TRBJ2-7	CASSYSGTGWYEQYF	TGTGCCAGCAGTTACTCTGGGACAGGGTGGTACGAGCAGTACTTC
-	TRBV5-5	few	TRBJ2-7	CASSYTGTVTYEQYF	TGTGCCAGCAGCTACACCGGGACTGTAACCTACGAGCAGTACTTC